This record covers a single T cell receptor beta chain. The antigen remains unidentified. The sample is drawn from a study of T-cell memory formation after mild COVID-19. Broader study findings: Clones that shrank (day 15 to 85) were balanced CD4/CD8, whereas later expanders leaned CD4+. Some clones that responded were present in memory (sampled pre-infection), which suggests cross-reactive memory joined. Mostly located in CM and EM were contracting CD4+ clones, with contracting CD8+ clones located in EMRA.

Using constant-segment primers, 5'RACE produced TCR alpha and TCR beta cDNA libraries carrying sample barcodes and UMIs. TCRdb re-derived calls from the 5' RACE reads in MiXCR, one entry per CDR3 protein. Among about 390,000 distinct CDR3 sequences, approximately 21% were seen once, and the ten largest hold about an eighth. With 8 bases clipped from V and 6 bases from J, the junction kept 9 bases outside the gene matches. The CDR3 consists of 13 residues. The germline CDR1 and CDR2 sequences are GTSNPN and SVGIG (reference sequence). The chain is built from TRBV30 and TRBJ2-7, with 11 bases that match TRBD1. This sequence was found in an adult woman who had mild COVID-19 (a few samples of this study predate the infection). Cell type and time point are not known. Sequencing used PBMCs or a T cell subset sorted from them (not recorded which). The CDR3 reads CAARTGGFSEQYF. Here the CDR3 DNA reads TGTGCCGCACGGACAGGGGGCTTCTCCGAGCAGTACTTC.